The rows below give T cell receptor beta chains drawn from one sample of a study of T cell repertoires in cytomegalovirus infection. TCRdb reprocessed the reads via MiXCR and lists one record per CDR3 protein. The sample has 200,000 to 300,000 distinct CDR3 sequences, around an eighth seen once. Sequencing input: PBMCs. The receptors stem from a human donor in good health (CMV status not recorded). Some clones in this sample may be carry-over from other donors' samples. The CDR3 runs from the conserved cysteine through the conserved F or W. The D gene is left open where the match is weak. Clone size, where shown, is once, few, many, or a class for clones that have expanded.

many TRBJ1-1 TRBV7-2 . CASSLFPVNTEAFF TGTGCCAGCAGCTTATTCCCGGTGAACACTGAAGCTTTCTTT
many TRBJ2-5 TRBV5-1 TRBD1 CASSQRDRGLEETQYF TGCGCCAGCAGCCAGCGGGACAGGGGGCTTGAAGAGACCCAGTACTTC
many TRBJ1-2 TRBV5-5 . CASSLNPDYGYTF TGTGCCAGCAGTTTGAACCCGGACTATGGCTACACCTTC
few TRBJ2-7 TRBV6-9 TRBD1 CASSYSGQGDHEQYF TGTGCCAGCAGTTATTCCGGACAGGGGGACCACGAGCAGTACTTC
few TRBJ2-4 TRBV2 . CASSEPGQVAKNIQYF TGTGCCAGCAGTGAACCCGGCCAGGTAGCCAAAAACATTCAGTACTTC
many TRBJ1-4 TRBV7-2 . CASTSIGAVYEKLFF TGTGCCAGCACCAGTATAGGGGCAGTGTACGAAAAACTGTTTTTT
many TRBJ2-3 TRBV11-2 TRBD2 CASNQDGTSGGDTQYF TGTGCCAGCAACCAAGACGGGACTAGCGGGGGGGATACGCAGTATTTT
many TRBJ2-7 TRBV7-2 TRBD2 CASSLHSGGSQGEQYF TGTGCCAGCAGCTTACACAGCGGGGGATCCCAGGGGGAGCAGTACTTC
many TRBJ2-3 TRBV7-3 . CASSLGSWADTQYF TGTGCCAGCAGCTTAGGCAGTTGGGCAGATACGCAGTATTTT
many TRBJ1-3 TRBV7-8 . CASSLRGFGNTIYF TGTGCCAGCAGCTTAAGGGGCTTCGGAAACACCATATATTTT
many TRBJ1-2 TRBV29-1 TRBD1 CSVEDREAGYTF TGCAGCGTTGAGGACAGGGAGGCCGGCTACACCTTC
. TRBJ2-1 TRBV6-5 . CASSYSSPGTNEQFF TGTGCCAGCAGTTACTCAAGTCCAGGGACCAATGAGCAGTTCTTC
many TRBJ2-1 TRBV4-3 TRBD2 CASSQSGGADDEQFF TGCGCCAGCAGCCAGAGCGGGGGGGCAGATGATGAGCAGTTCTTC
. TRBJ2-3 TRBV29-1 TRBD2 CSVGTSGSTDTQYF TGCAGCGTTGGGACTAGCGGGAGCACAGATACGCAGTATTTT
few TRBJ2-7 TRBV15 TRBD1 CATSRNTGVQYEQYF TGTGCCACCAGCAGAAACACAGGGGTTCAGTACGAGCAGTACTTC
many TRBJ2-1 TRBV28 TRBD2 CASRAGGPSNEQFF TGTGCCAGCAGGGCGGGAGGGCCCTCGAATGAGCAGTTCTTC
many TRBJ1-1 TRBV4-3 . CASSSTLNTEAFF TGCGCCAGCAGCTCGACTCTGAACACTGAAGCTTTCTTT
many TRBJ2-1 TRBV11-2 TRBD1 CASSSEGQGGNEQFF TGTGCCAGCAGCTCGGAGGGACAGGGCGGCAATGAGCAGTTCTTC
. TRBJ2-2 TRBV29-1 TRBD2 CSVDGGGIGELFF TGCAGCGTTGATGGGGGGGGGATCGGGGAGCTGTTTTTT
many TRBJ2-2 TRBV7-2 . CASSLAGGEAGELFF TGTGCCAGCAGCTTAGCTGGGGGCGAGGCCGGGGAGCTGTTTTTT
many TRBJ1-1 TRBV7-2 . CASSLTLNTEAFF TGTGCCAGCAGCCTTACTTTGAACACTGAAGCTTTCTTT
few TRBJ2-7 TRBV6-4 TRBD2 CASIMFRGGAYEQYF TGTGCCAGCATAATGTTCCGCGGGGGGGCTTACGAGCAGTACTTC
. TRBJ2-1 TRBV12-3/TRBV12-4 TRBD1 CASSWGDRDNEQFF TGTGCCAGCAGTTGGGGGGACAGGGACAATGAGCAGTTCTTC
many TRBJ1-2 TRBV7-8 . CASSPAGGGYTF TGTGCCAGCAGCCCGGCCGGGGGCGGCTACACCTTC
. TRBJ1-2 TRBV5-1 . CASSWGASQEPYGYTF TGCGCCAGCAGCTGGGGGGCTTCACAGGAGCCCTATGGCTACACCTTC
many TRBJ2-2 TRBV28 . CASSTTPTGFTGELFF TGTGCCAGCAGTACCACCCCCACAGGGTTCACCGGGGAGCTGTTTTTT
few TRBJ2-7 TRBV2 TRBD1 CASRLGQGFSYEQYF TGTGCCAGCAGACTCGGACAGGGGTTCTCCTACGAGCAGTACTTC
few TRBJ2-1 TRBV7-9 . CASSLELGYNEQFF TGTGCCAGCAGCTTAGAACTAGGATACAATGAGCAGTTCTTC
once TRBJ1-1 TRBV5-1 . CASSLGVLGTGTEAFF TGCGCCAGCAGCTTGGGAGTGTTAGGGACGGGCACTGAAGCTTTCTTT
few TRBJ2-1 TRBV5-6 TRBD2 CASSLISGNNEQFF TGTGCCAGCAGCCTGATAAGCGGGAACAATGAGCAGTTCTTC
. TRBJ2-7 TRBV28 . CASSLERHGQYF TGTGCCAGCAGTTTAGAACGGCACGGGCAGTACTTC
many TRBJ2-1 TRBV7-2 TRBD1 CASSSGQGSYNEQFF TGTGCCAGCAGCTCCGGACAGGGCTCCTACAATGAGCAGTTCTTC
few TRBJ1-5 TRBV7-3 . CASSLIPNQPQHF TGTGCCAGCAGCTTAATCCCCAATCAGCCCCAGCATTTT
many TRBJ2-3 TRBV7-2 TRBD2 CASSLLGGRGGGDTQYF TGTGCCAGCAGCTTATTAGGAGGTCGGGGGGGAGGAGATACGCAGTATTTT
few TRBJ1-1 TRBV6-5 . CASRADSTYTEAFF TGTGCCAGCAGAGCCGACAGTACCTACACTGAAGCTTTCTTT
few TRBJ1-1 TRBV6-6 . CASSSTGTSSTEAFF TGTGCCAGCAGTTCTACAGGGACTTCCAGCACTGAAGCTTTCTTT
many TRBJ1-1 TRBV28 TRBD1 CASSLWGTGVTEAFF TGTGCCAGCAGTTTATGGGGGACAGGGGTGACTGAAGCTTTCTTT
many TRBJ1-2 TRBV20-1 . CSATRDKANYGYTF TGCAGTGCTACCCGGGACAAGGCTAACTATGGCTACACCTTC
few TRBJ2-7 TRBV15 TRBD1 CATSGSTGLSLYEQYF TGTGCCACCAGCGGCTCGACAGGGTTATCCCTTTACGAGCAGTACTTC
many TRBJ2-7 TRBV7-2 TRBD2 CASSLTLAGDEQYF TGTGCCAGCAGCTTAACTCTAGCGGGAGACGAGCAGTACTTC
many TRBJ2-7 TRBV7-2 . CASSLGHSRPYYEQYF TGTGCCAGCAGCTTAGGGCACAGTCGACCCTACTACGAGCAGTACTTC
many TRBJ1-1 TRBV28 TRBD1 CASSPYGTGVNTEAFF TGTGCCAGCAGTCCCTATGGGACAGGGGTGAACACTGAAGCTTTCTTT
many TRBJ1-5 TRBV4-3 . CASSQDRGQPQHF TGCGCCAGCAGCCAAGATCGAGGTCAGCCCCAGCATTTT
. TRBJ2-5 TRBV11-2 TRBD2 CATQRGIQQETQYF TGTGCCACCCAGCGGGGGATCCAGCAAGAGACCCAGTACTTC
many TRBJ2-3 TRBV7-2 . CASSLAVSKSTDTQYF TGTGCCAGCAGCTTAGCAGTCTCCAAAAGCACAGATACGCAGTATTTT
many TRBJ2-1 TRBV6-2/TRBV6-3 TRBD2 CAASGAISYNEQFF TGTGCGGCTAGCGGAGCAATCTCCTACAATGAGCAGTTCTTC
few TRBJ2-7 TRBV18 TRBD1 CASSPGQDHRQYF TGTGCCAGCTCTCCGGGACAGGATCACCGGCAGTACTTC
many TRBJ2-3 TRBV7-3 . CASSLDPSTDTQYF TGTGCCAGCAGCTTGGATCCTAGCACAGATACGCAGTATTTT
. TRBJ2-7 TRBV2 . CASSEEVNSYEQYF TGTGCCAGCAGTGAAGAGGTCAACTCCTACGAGCAGTACTTC
many TRBJ2-2 TRBV7-3 . CASSGFGNTGELFF TGTGCCAGCAGCGGATTCGGGAACACCGGGGAGCTGTTTTTT
few TRBJ2-7 TRBV7-8 TRBD2 CASSLLQNSGRRYEQYF TGTGCCAGCAGCTTACTCCAGAACAGCGGGAGAAGATACGAGCAGTACTTC
many TRBJ1-2 TRBV7-2 . CASSLALGRVDYGYTF TGTGCCAGCAGCTTAGCACTGGGTCGGGTCGATTATGGCTACACCTTC
many TRBJ2-3 TRBV10-3 . CAISEGRGEDTQYF TGTGCCATCAGTGAAGGCAGGGGGGAGGATACGCAGTATTTT